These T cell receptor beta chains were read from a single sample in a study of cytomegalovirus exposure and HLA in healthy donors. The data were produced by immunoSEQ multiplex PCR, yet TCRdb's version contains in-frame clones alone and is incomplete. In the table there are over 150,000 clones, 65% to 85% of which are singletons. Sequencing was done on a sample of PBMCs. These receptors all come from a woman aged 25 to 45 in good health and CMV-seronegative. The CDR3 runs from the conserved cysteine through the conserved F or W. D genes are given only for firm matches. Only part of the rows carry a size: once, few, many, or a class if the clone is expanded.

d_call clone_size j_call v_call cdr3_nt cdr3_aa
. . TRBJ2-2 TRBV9 TGTGCCAGCAGCGTAGGAGTTGTCGGGGAGCTGTTTTTT CASSVGVVGELFF
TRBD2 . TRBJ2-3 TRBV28 TGTGCCAGCAGGTGGAGCGGGAGAAGGACCGATACGCAGTATTTT CASRWSGRRTDTQYF
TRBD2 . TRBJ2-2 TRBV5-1 TGCGCCAGCAGCCTACTAGCGGGGGGGAACACCGGGGAGCTGTTTTTT CASSLLAGGNTGELFF
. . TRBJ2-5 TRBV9 TGTGCCAGCACCCCATGGAGCTGGAGTGAGACCCAGTACTTC CASTPWSWSETQYF
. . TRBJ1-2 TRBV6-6 TGTGCCAGCAAGGACGGGGGTTATGGCTACCCCTTC CASKDGGYGYPF
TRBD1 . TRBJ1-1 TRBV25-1 TGTGCCTCTCAGACAGGGGCGAACACTGAAGCTTTCTTT CASQTGANTEAFF
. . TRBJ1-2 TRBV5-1 TGCGCCAGCAGCTTGGACAGCTTTTATGGCTACCCCTTC CASSLDSFYGYPF
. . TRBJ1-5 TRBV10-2 TGCGCCAGCAGTTGGACAGTCAATCAGCCCCAGCATTTT CASSWTVNQPQHF
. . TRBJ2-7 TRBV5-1 TGCGCCAGCAGCCCAGACAGAGGCGAGCAGTACTTC CASSPDRGEQYF
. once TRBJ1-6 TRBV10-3 TGTGCCACCCTTGGAGCACTAAATTCACCCCTCCACTTT CATLGALNSPLHF
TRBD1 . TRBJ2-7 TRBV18 TGTGCCAGCTCACCAAGAGGGGGCCCCTTGGTGGAGCAGTACTTC CASSPRGGPLVEQYF
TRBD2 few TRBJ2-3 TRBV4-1 TGCGCCAGCAGCCAACTAGCGGGGGGCCTAACAGATACGCAGTATTTT CASSQLAGGLTDTQYF
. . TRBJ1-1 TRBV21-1 TGTGCCAGCAAGGGGACAGGGGGCTCGGACACTGAAGCTTTCTTT CASKGTGGSDTEAFF
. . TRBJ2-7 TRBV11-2 TGTGCCAGCAGCTTAGTCGCTCGTGGGCAGCCCTACGAGCAGTACTTC CASSLVARGQPYEQYF
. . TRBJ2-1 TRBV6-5 TGTGCCAGCAAGGACTACGGCGGTGAGCAGTTCTTC CASKDYGGEQFF
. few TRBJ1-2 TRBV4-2 TGTGCCAGCAGCCTGGGCCTGACAGAGAGTTATGGCTACACCTTC CASSLGLTESYGYTF
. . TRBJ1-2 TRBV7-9 TGTGCCAGCAGCCCAGGATTAAGCTATGGCTACACCTTC CASSPGLSYGYTF
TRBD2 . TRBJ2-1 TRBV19 TGTGCCAGTAGTATCGGGAGGGGGGAGCAGTTCTTC CASSIGRGEQFF
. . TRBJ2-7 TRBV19 TGTGCCAGTAGTACCCCCAGCGGAAGCTCCTACGAGCAGTACTTC CASSTPSGSSYEQYF
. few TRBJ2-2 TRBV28 TGTGCCAGCAGTTTAAGTAGCTTTGGGGTGACAGGTTTTAGCCCCGGGGAGCTGTTTTTT CASSLSSFGVTGFSPGELFF
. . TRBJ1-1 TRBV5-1 TGCGCCAGCAGCCGGGGTCAGGTGAACACTGAAGCTTTCTTT CASSRGQVNTEAFF
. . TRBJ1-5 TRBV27 TGTGCCAGCAGTTTAGGGAGGGGGATGCCCCAGCATTTT CASSLGRGMPQHF
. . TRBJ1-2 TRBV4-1 TGCGCCAGCAGCCAAGGGGCGCGAGGCTACACCTTC CASSQGARGYTF
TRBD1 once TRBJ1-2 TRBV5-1 TGCGCCAGCAGCCCGGGCGACAGGGGCTATGGCTACACCTTC CASSPGDRGYGYTF
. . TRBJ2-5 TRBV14 TGTGCCAGCAGCCAAGGGTCGTTTCTAGCGTGGGAGACCCAGTACTTC CASSQGSFLAWETQYF
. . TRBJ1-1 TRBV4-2 TGTGCCAGCAGCCAAGTCGGGGGGGGGAACACTGAAGCTTTCTTT CASSQVGGGNTEAFF
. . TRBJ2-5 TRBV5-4 TGTGCCAGCAGCCAAGTAGGGTACGGGAGAAAAGGGGAGACCCAGTACTTC CASSQVGYGRKGETQYF
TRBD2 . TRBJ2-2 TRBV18 TGTGCCAGCTCACCACCGACTAGCGGAAACACCGGGGAGCTGTTTTTT CASSPPTSGNTGELFF
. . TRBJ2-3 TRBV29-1 TGCAGCGTTGATGGGACTGGGAGCACAGATACGCAGTATTTT CSVDGTGSTDTQYF
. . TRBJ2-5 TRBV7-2 TGTGCCAGCAGCTACCAGACAGTGACACAAGAGACCCAGTACTTC CASSYQTVTQETQYF
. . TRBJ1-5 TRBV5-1 TGCGCCAGCAGCTTGGGAGGGCTCAATCAGCCCCAGCATTTT CASSLGGLNQPQHF
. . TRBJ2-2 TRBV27 TGTGCCAGCAGTTTATACAGGACGAACACCGGGGAGCTGTTTTTT CASSLYRTNTGELFF
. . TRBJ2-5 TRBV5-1 TGCGCCAGCAGCTACTCGAGAGAGACCCAGTACTTC CASSYSRETQYF
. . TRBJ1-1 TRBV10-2 TGCGCCAGCAAGTCGCGGATTGAAGCTTTCTTT CASKSRIEAFF
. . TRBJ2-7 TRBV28 TGTGCCAGCAGTTTGACAGGACCCTCCTACGAGCAGTACTTC CASSLTGPSYEQYF
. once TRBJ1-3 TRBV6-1 TGTGCCAGCAGTGCAGTCTCTGGAAACACCATATATTTT CASSAVSGNTIYF
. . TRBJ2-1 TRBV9 TGTGCCAGCAGCAGTCAACAGGGTCGGGATAGCCCTAGCTCCTACAATGAGCAGTTCTTC CASSSQQGRDSPSSYNEQFF
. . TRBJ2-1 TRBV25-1 TGTGCCAGCAGTGAGAGGGGTGGGACACCGAGCTACAATGAGCAGTTCTTC CASSERGGTPSYNEQFF
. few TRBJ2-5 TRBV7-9 TGTTCCAGCAGCCCCTTTAGGGGTCTAGAGACCCAGTACTTC CSSSPFRGLETQYF
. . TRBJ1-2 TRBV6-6 TGTGCCAGCAGTTTAGGGGGTCACTATGGCTACACCTTC CASSLGGHYGYTF